This T cell receptor beta chain was identified during a study of CD8 T cells in ankylosing spondylitis (TCRdb year 2017). General notes on the study: To find TCR variants linked to disease, the study profiled T cell receptor beta repertoires in ankylosing spondylitis patients and healthy donors. The whole study cohort included over a hundred healthy donors and 20 to 30 ankylosing spondylitis patients. Samples of peripheral blood were taken, and for ankylosing spondylitis patients, synovial fluid was collected as well.

The sample holds many counts of this clonotype. Its binding antigen is unknown. Per-base quality was not reported, and no clone a single base away is much larger than it. Results and caveats for the whole study, not just this receptor: A CD8+ phenotype was shown by the disease-linked clones, which were found at relatively low frequencies in peripheral blood. Blood from ankylosing spondylitis patients appeared to be characterized by a TCR beta motif made up of about 8 highly homologous amino acid variants. According to the report, matched synovial fluid samples from ankylosing spondylitis patients were significantly enriched for the disease-linked clones. Some TCR beta motif variants had previously been reported in synovial fluid and blood of reactive arthritis patients, which suggested common disease-initiation mechanisms.

The sequencing machine was an Illumina HiSeq 2500. Quantitative 5'-RACE with molecular barcodes was used to prepare TCR beta libraries. In the original analysis: To identify disease-linked TCR variants, a new computational method was used, one built on a probabilistic model of VDJ rearrangement. Through fastp at Q25 and MiXCR, TCRdb rebuilt clones from the public reads, retaining in-frame beta chains. Duplicate CDR3 protein sequences are folded into a single record with the most common DNA and genes. TCRdb, not the authors, supplied the V and J calls. The sample table shows about 130,000 distinct CDR3 sequences, and 9.3% are seen once. The biggest ten clones account for approximately 3.3% of the sample. CDR1 and CDR2 were assigned from the germline V gene (reference sequence) as SSHAT and FNYEAQ. Counted from cysteine to phenylalanine, this CDR3 has 14 amino acids. Of the read, only the CDR3 DNA is kept; its 42 bases are in frame from base 1. V is clipped by 1 base and J by 7 bases, and the sequence between their germline boundaries is 10 bases long.

The sample taken for sequencing was blood, either unsorted or a sorted T cell fraction (not recorded which). The sequence was obtained from a male donor with ankylosing spondylitis or in good health (not recorded which). The sequence is built from TRBV7-7 and TRBJ2-2; the best D guess is TRBD2, with 5 bases matching. The sequenced DNA: TGTGCCAGCAGCTTAGAATTCGGGGTCGGGGAGCTGTTTTTT. This gives the protein CASSLEFGVGELFF.